This TCR beta chain came from a study of response to subunit inactivated influenza vaccine. TCRdb re-called the RT-PCR reads with MiXCR, one entry per CDR3 protein. This table holds about 520,000 distinct CDR3 sequences, 6.5% to 8% found once. Study conclusions and caveats: Each seasonal influenza vaccination recruits few new T cells, the authors suggested.

In regard to this clonotype: What it binds is unknown.

The clonotype comes from a man aged 50 to 75 who received an inactivated influenza vaccine. The material was PBMCs from blood, obtained around 25 months after vaccination.

This CDR3 reads CSVEGTNYETQYF. The CDR3 DNA sequence: TGCAGCGTTGAAGGGACAAACTACGAGACCCAGTACTTC. The V gene is TRBV29-1, the J gene TRBJ2-5; D possibly corresponds to TRBD1 (5 bases). The CDR3 consists of 13 residues. Deletions cut 1 base from V and 5 bases from J, with 11 bases between. CDR1 SQVTM and CDR2 ANQGSEA come from the germline V gene.